This T cell receptor (beta chain) was profiled in a study of blood T cell repertoires in COVID-19 (TCRdb year 2020). In the study overall: The collaborator samples originated in the United States, Italy and Spain and spanned the acute and convalescent phases of COVID-19. The material from the prospective study consisted of cDNA or gDNA derived from T cells, B-cell-depleted T cells, or PBMCs. The dataset comprised deeply sampled blood TCRbeta repertoires from subjects exposed to, actively infected with, or recovered from COVID-19. The repertoires were released in a freely available public database intended as a resource for research on the immune response to SARS-CoV-2. The samples were drawn from the first 160 participants of the ongoing ImmuneRACE study and from some 1,300 subjects provided by 6 global collaborators. Nearly every sample came with metadata listing a de-identified subject ID, COVID-19 status, age in years and sex. Where HLA class I and class II types were available, the types were taken from metadata supplied by the sample provider, not from assay-based typing.

The CDR3 has 11 amino acids, counting the end cysteine and phenylalanine. The sequence is cut down to CDR3 DNA, 33 bases in frame from base 1. The germline V gene (reference sequence) yields DFQATT for CDR1 and SNEGSKA for CDR2. V was cut back by 5 bases and J by 4 bases, leaving a gap of 9 bases between them. The immunoSEQ Assay, a bias-controlled multiplex PCR, was used to amplify TCRbeta CDR3 regions from genomic DNA. On the authors' methods: Nucleated cell counts per sample were estimated from amplification of reference gene primers within the assay. Sequence reads were collapsed and filtered to measure the absolute abundance of every unique TCRbeta CDR3 rearrangement. For each sample, productive Simpson clonality was calculated by taking the square root of Simpson's diversity index across productive rearrangements. Drawn from immuneACCESS, this table holds only the in-frame rearrangements with V and J called that TCRdb kept. Clones are partly lost; checked studies trace under half to an unresolved V gene and leave the rest unexplained. The V and J calls and clone size are taken from that table; D and trimming were inferred from the DNA. Within this sample are 40,000 to 50,000 clones, with roughly nine tenths of them counted one time only. The biggest ten clones account for under 0.4% of the sample.

Here is what the overall study found, with its caveats: How much clinical and demographic metadata was included differed by source and by participant, and the metadata was provided uncurated.

The collaborating institutions used their own protocols to collect whole blood in K2EDTA tubes. For TCRbeta analysis, collaborator samples were shipped as frozen whole blood, as isolated PBMCs, or as DNA extracted from either sample type. About this clone itself: What antigen it recognizes has not been identified. No per-base quality is available; no much larger clone lies one base away.

The rearranged chain carries TRBV20-1 and TRBJ2-7; the D gene is possibly TRBD1 or TRBD2, with 5 bases matching each. This sequence was found in a human donor in a cohort sampled during active COVID-19. Sequenced input: peripheral blood. At the DNA level, the sequence is TGCAGTGCTCGAGGGGCGTACGAGCAGTACTTC. Translated, this is CSARGAYEQYF.